The 27 T cell receptor beta chains reported below all come from one sample, sequenced in a study of CD8 T cells in ankylosing spondylitis. TCRdb called the 5' RACE reads again in MiXCR, with one record for every CDR3 protein. This table holds 210,000 or so distinct CDR3 sequences, 25% to 30% found once. The specimen sequenced was blood, either unsorted or a sorted T cell fraction (not recorded which). These receptors were obtained from a male donor with ankylosing spondylitis or in good health (not recorded which).

The chain carries TRBV21-1 and TRBJ2-7; the table names TRBD1, a call not compared with the DNA. TRBV21-1 is given as a pseudogene. The CDR3 extends over 11 amino acids. The DNA for the CDR3 is TGTGCCAGCAGCCCCCTAACTTTGACGGGTTTC. Translating it yields CASSPLTLTGF.

The genes are TRBV29-1 and TRBJ2-3; D perhaps matches TRBD1 (7 bases). The CDR3 sequence is 17 residues long. Per the germline V gene, CDR1 is SQVTM and CDR2 is ANQGSEA. V shed 6 bases and J shed 2 bases, with 24 bases lying between them. The CDR3 sequence is CSVEGAGSSRLTDTQYF. CDR3 bases: TGCAGCGTCGAGGGGGCGGGGTCCTCCCGGCTCACAGATACGCAGTATTTT.

Many counts were recorded for this clonotype. The chain employs TRBV7-9 and TRBJ2-2; 14 nucleotides agree with TRBD2. The CDR3 length is 17 residues. CDR1 SEHNR and CDR2 FQNEAQ come from the germline V gene (reference sequence). The ends lost 3 bases at V and 3 bases at J; junction bases unmatched: 3. CDR3 sequence (DNA): TGTGCCAGCAGCTTCGGGACTAGCGGGAGTCACACCGGGGAGCTGTTTTTT. Its translation is CASSFGTSGSHTGELFF.

The table lists this clonotype with a few counts. This rearrangement joins TRBV20-1 to TRBJ1-4; weak D call: TRBD1 (6 bases). V shed 6 bases and J shed 9 bases, with 11 bases lying between them. CDR1 and CDR2 (germline): DFQATT, SNEGSKA (reference sequence). The CDR3 covers 11 residues. This CDR3 reads CSAPTGQKLFF. CDR3 DNA sequence: TGCAGTGCGCCTACAGGGCAAAAACTGTTTTTT.

In its sample, this clonotype was seen a few times. V and J are TRBV29-1 and TRBJ2-1; the D is unclear. Trimming removed 2 bases from V and 8 bases from J, with 13 bases in between. The germline gives CDR1 SQVTM, CDR2 ANQGSEA. CDR3 length: 13 residues. This chain's CDR3 is CSVEPALRDEQFF. The CDR3 DNA follows: TGCAGCGTTGAACCTGCGCTACGGGATGAGCAGTTCTTC.

This clonotype was counted at least ten times. V is TRBV20-1 and J is TRBJ2-7, with 9 bases matching TRBD2. Germline CDR1 and CDR2: DFQATT and SNEGSKA (reference sequence). This CDR3 is built from 16 residues. The V and J ends lost 6 bases and 2 bases, in that order; junction bases with no gene match: 14. The CDR3 loop reads CSAHASLAGLTYEQYF. CDR3 DNA: TGCAGTGCCCACGCTTCCCTAGCGGGACTAACCTACGAGCAGTACTTC.

This clonotype was found a few times. This chain connects TRBV18 to TRBJ1-6, with unresolved D. The CDR3 consists of 13 residues. The germline V gene encodes CDR1 KGHSH and CDR2 LQKENI. Trimming removed 6 bases from V and 10 bases from J, with 13 bases in between. The CDR3 region has the DNA TGTGCCAGCTCCCCTCGGGAGGACTCACCCCTCCACTTT. It translates to CASSPREDSPLHF.

The V gene is TRBV20-1, the J gene TRBJ1-1; 7 positions agree with TRBD1. The V gene's germline CDR1 is DFQATT and CDR2 SNEGSKA (reference sequence). With 3 bases clipped from V and 2 bases from J, the junction kept 9 bases outside the gene matches. The CDR3 is 15 amino acids. The chain's CDR3 is CSARSTGEFNTEAFF. The CDR3 DNA follows: TGCAGTGCTAGGAGTACAGGGGAATTTAACACTGAAGCTTTCTTT.

In its sample, this clonotype was seen many times. The CDR3 spells CSADRDRATEAFF. The CDR3 coding sequence is TGCAGCGCGGATAGGGACAGGGCGACTGAAGCTTTCTTT. The chain is built from TRBV29-1 and TRBJ1-1; 9 bases map to TRBD1. Germline trimming cut 7 bases from V and 5 bases from J; bases unmatched to any gene: 8. Germline CDR1 reads SQVTM; CDR2 reads ANQGSEA. The CDR3 spans 13 residues.

The chain links TRBV18 to TRBJ1-2, with a weak D call TRBD1 (6 bases). The germline V and J ends were trimmed by 8 bases and 5 bases, with 18 bases remaining between them. There are 14 residues in the CDR3. The germline V gene encodes CDR1 KGHSH and CDR2 LQKENI. The CDR3: CASTQGRGGYGYTF. In nucleotides, the CDR3 is TGTGCCAGCACTCAGGGGAGAGGAGGTTATGGCTACACCTTC.

This chain uses TRBV29-1 with TRBJ1-1; tentatively, D is TRBD1 (6 bases). V was cut by 2 bases and J by 3 bases, with 13 bases left in between. Germline loops: CDR1 SQVTM, CDR2 ANQGSEA. The CDR3 length is 14 residues. CDR3 protein: CSVEMNREDTEAFF. CDR3 DNA: TGCAGCGTTGAAATGAACAGGGAAGACACTGAAGCTTTCTTT.

As concerns this clonotype: Its ends do not fully match the called genes, so a read error is possible. CDR3 in amino acids: CSARGGRGGNEQFF. The CDR3, as DNA: TGCAGTGCGAGAGGCGGTCGAGGGGGCAATGAGCAGTTCTTC. The chain links TRBV20-1 to TRBJ2-1; D may be TRBD1 (6 bases). The CDR3 has 14 residues. From germline, CDR1 is DFQATT and CDR2 SNEGSKA (reference sequence).

There are a few counts of this clonotype. This chain joins TRBV20-1 and TRBJ1-5, with D maybe TRBD1 (6 bases). The germline CDR1 and CDR2 sequences are DFQATT and SNEGSKA (reference sequence). Trimming took 6 bases from V and 0 from J, leaving 18 bases between them. The CDR3 is 16 amino acids. The CDR3 DNA sequence: TGCAGTGCCGAGAAAGTACAGGGAAGTAGCAATCAGCCCCAGCATTTT. Translation gives CSAEKVQGSSNQPQHF.

A single count supports this clonotype. This sequence may be a read error, since a much larger clone differs from it by one base. The chain recombines TRBV20-1 with TRBJ2-1, with 7 positions matching TRBD1. Germline CDR1 is DFQATT and CDR2 is SNEGSKA (reference sequence). V lost 8 bases to trimming and J lost 5 bases; unmatched junction nucleotides: 12. This CDR3 has 14 amino acids. The CDR3 protein is CSPLRGPSNNEQFF. CDR3 nucleotide sequence: TGCAGTCCTCTAAGGGGGCCTTCCAACAATGAGCAGTTCTTC.

This clonotype was recorded at least ten times. This sequence joins TRBV5-1 and TRBJ1-1, with D possibly matching TRBD1 (6 bases). Germline V gives CDR1 SGHRS, CDR2 YFSETQ. The CDR3 runs to 15 residues. V gave up 4 bases and J gave up 5 bases, with 18 bases separating them. In DNA form, the CDR3 reads TGCGCCAGCAGCCCCACGGGACACCCTGAAACTGAAGCTTTCTTT. Amino acid sequence: CASSPTGHPETEAFF.

This clonotype appeared many times. The chain joins TRBV20-1 to TRBJ2-1; a possible D gene is TRBD2 (5 bases). CDR1 is DFQATT, CDR2 SNEGSKA, per germline (reference sequence). V shed 0 bases and J shed 9 bases, with 21 bases lying between them. The CDR3 covers 16 residues. The CDR3 spells CSARDPLVAMSGEQFF. The DNA of the CDR3 is TGCAGTGCTAGAGACCCACTAGTAGCGATGTCGGGTGAGCAGTTCTTC.

There are many counts of this clonotype. The rearrangement uses TRBV6-1 and TRBJ2-3, with 7 bases fitting TRBD2. CDR3 length equals 14 residues. Germline CDR1 is MNHNS and CDR2 is SASEGT. Losses at the gene ends were 5 bases for V and 4 bases for J; bases not matched to a gene: 6. The CDR3 loop reads CASSRAGTPDTQYF. CDR3 bases: TGTGCCAGCAGTAGAGCGGGGACCCCAGATACGCAGTATTTT.

V is TRBV30 and J is TRBJ2-6; D uncertain. Germline lookup yields CDR1 GTSNPN and CDR2 SVGIG (reference sequence). V shed 1 base and J shed 4 bases, with 17 bases lying between them. The CDR3 contains 17 residues. As DNA, the CDR3 is TGTGCCTGGAGTGAAACCCCTTTCCGCGTCGGGGCCAACGTCCTGACTTTC. This gives the protein CAWSETPFRVGANVLTF.

There are many counts of this clonotype. The genes are TRBV5-1 and TRBJ2-1; TRBD1 aligns across 12 bases. Germline values: CDR1 SGHRS, CDR2 YFSETQ. The CDR3 sequence is 16 residues long. Trimming cost V 2 bases and J 5 bases; bases outside gene matches: 5. The CDR3 protein is CASSFGTGGSNNEQFF. In DNA, the CDR3 is TGCGCCAGCAGCTTCGGGACAGGGGGCAGCAACAATGAGCAGTTCTTC.

At least ten counts were recorded for this clonotype. The V and J genes are TRBV20-1 and TRBJ2-1, with D hard to call. This CDR3 comprises 15 residues. Trimming took off 6 bases at V and 0 bases at J, with 15 bases between the two ends. Germline lookup yields CDR1 DFQATT and CDR2 SNEGSKA (reference sequence). The CDR3 spells CSAVRRYSSYNEQFF. The CDR3 nucleotides are TGCAGTGCAGTACGACGGTACAGCTCCTACAATGAGCAGTTCTTC.

V and J are TRBV6-6 and TRBJ2-2; tentative D call: TRBD2 (5 bases). Germline-derived CDR1 and CDR2 are MNHNY and SVGAGI (reference sequence). V dropped 10 bases and J dropped 4 bases, with 10 bases sitting between them. This CDR3 comprises 12 residues. The CDR3 coding sequence is TGTGCCACCTCGGGGTTCACCGGGGAGCTGTTTTTT. This encodes CATSGFTGELFF.

This clonotype was seen a handful of times. The V gene is TRBV14, the J gene TRBJ1-2; a possible D gene is TRBD1 (6 bases). The germline gives CDR1 SGHDN, CDR2 FVKESK. This CDR3 has 15 residues. V lost 4 bases and J 5 bases, leaving 17 bases between the germline ends. The CDR3 DNA reads as TGTGCCAGCAGCCGACGGGACACCCGGGGATATGGCTACACCTTC. The encoded protein is CASSRRDTRGYGYTF.

There are many counts of this clonotype. The chain combines TRBV29-1 with TRBJ2-1; 10 nucleotides align to TRBD2. Trimming at V came to 3 bases and at J to 6 bases, leaving 2 bases not matched to a gene. The CDR3 covers 13 residues. Germline loops: CDR1 SQVTM, CDR2 ANQGSEA. Here the CDR3 reads CSVEASGGNEQFF. CDR3 sequence (DNA): TGCAGCGTTGAGGCTAGCGGGGGCAATGAGCAGTTCTTC.

In its sample, this clonotype was seen many times. V usage is TRBV20-1 and J usage is TRBJ1-2, with TRBD1 matching over 8 bases. Germline lookup yields CDR1 DFQATT and CDR2 SNEGSKA (reference sequence). The CDR3 consists of 14 residues. V was pared by 0 bases and J by 5 bases, with 5 bases of the junction left unmatched. The CDR3 DNA follows: TGCAGTGCTAGAGATTGGCAGGGGGCTTATGGCTACACCTTC. This translates into CSARDWQGAYGYTF.

This clonotype occurred many times. This chain uses TRBV4-1 with TRBJ1-5; D unclear. V lost 1 base to trimming and J lost 1 base, with 11 bases between them. CDR1 MGHRA and CDR2 YSYEKL come from the germline V gene. The CDR3 covers 16 residues. The CDR3 sequence is CASSQVTGISNQPQHF. CDR3 bases: TGCGCCAGCAGCCAAGTAACCGGGATAAGCAATCAGCCCCAGCATTTT.

This clonotype appeared many times. The chain recombines TRBV4-1 with TRBJ2-3; D not certain. Germline loops: CDR1 MGHRA, CDR2 YSYEKL. The CDR3 contains 13 residues. With 3 bases removed from V and 2 bases from J, the gap between germline ends came to 6 bases. The CDR3 region is CASSHILTDTQYF. The CDR3 coding sequence is TGCGCCAGCAGCCACATCCTCACAGATACGCAGTATTTT.

This rearrangement joins TRBV10-3 to TRBJ2-2; possible D gene TRBD1, 6 bases. The germline V gene encodes CDR1 ENHRY and CDR2 SYGVKD. This CDR3 spans 14 amino acids. V lost 6 bases, J lost 7 bases, and 15 bases lay in between. The CDR3 protein is CAIRADGRGGELFF. CDR3 DNA: TGTGCCATCAGGGCTGATGGCAGGGGCGGGGAGCTGTTTTTT.